This T cell receptor beta chain was sequenced in a study of blood T cell repertoires in COVID-19. Residents of 24 US areas, aged roughly 18 to 89 years, made up the participants. This clone was observed once. As originally analysed: Quantification of nucleated cells was approximated via reference gene primer amplification. The method was immunoSEQ multiplex PCR; TCRdb's version includes in-frame clones alone and lacks a portion of them. That table supplies the V and J calls and clone size; D and trimming were determined from the DNA. The sample shows 55,000 to 70,000 clones, around 89% of them seen only once. Germline loops: CDR1 LNHDA, CDR2 SQIVND (reference sequence). The V end was cut by 3 bases, the J end by 0 bases, with 11 bases between. The CDR3 covers 15 residues.

The sample consisted of PBMCs or T cells enriched from blood (not recorded which). The origin of this receptor is a middle-aged woman who had recovered from COVID-19. The J gene is TRBJ1-1, the V gene TRBV19; D gene ambiguous. CDR3 in DNA: TGTGCCAGTAGTATCGGGGAGTTGATGAACACTGAAGCTTTCTTT. It is translated as CASSIGELMNTEAFF. Full variable domain (remainder filled in from reference TRBV19 and TRBJ1-1): DGGITQSPKYLFRKEGQNVTLSCEQNLNHDAMYWYRQDPGQGLRLIYYSQIVNDFQKGDIAEGYSVSREKKESFPLTVTSAQKNPTAFYLCASSIGELMNTEAFFGQGTRLTVV.